This is a list of T cell receptor beta chains from one sample in a study of cytomegalovirus exposure and HLA in healthy donors. Data came from immunoSEQ multiplex PCR; TCRdb stores just in-frame clones and leaves some out. The repertoire has 150,000 or so clones, around 77% of them found once; the top ten carry 2% to 2.5%. The sequenced sample consisted of PBMCs. The receptor source for this set is a man in his forties or fifties in good health and CMV-seropositive. Both conserved end residues are part of each CDR3. D genes are given only for firm matches. Some rows mark clone size as missing; the rest say once, few, many or name a class of expanded clone.

D,V,J,size,CDR3,DNA
NA,TRBV12-5,TRBJ2-4,once,CASGFEGNIQYF,TGTGCTAGTGGTTTTGAGGGTAACATTCAGTACTTC
TRBD1,TRBV7-9,TRBJ1-5,NA,CASSLAFGTGLDQPQHF,TGTGCCAGCAGCTTAGCATTTGGGACAGGGTTGGATCAGCCCCAGCATTTT
NA,TRBV6-5,TRBJ2-7,NA,CASYKRQGNSYEQYF,TGTGCCAGTTATAAGCGGCAGGGGAACTCCTACGAGCAGTACTTC
NA,TRBV28,TRBJ1-2,few,CASIGEKAYGYTF,TGTGCCAGCATTGGGGAGAAGGCATATGGCTACACCTTC
NA,TRBV19,TRBJ1-5,NA,CASSSRGGNQPQHF,TGTGCCAGTAGTTCGCGGGGGGGGAATCAGCCCCAGCATTTT
NA,TRBV6-1,TRBJ1-1,NA,CASSEIRGAEAFF,TGTGCCAGCAGTGAAATTAGAGGAGCTGAAGCTTTCTTT
TRBD1,TRBV15,TRBJ1-2,NA,CATSRDRGSYGYTF,TGTGCCACCAGCAGGGACAGGGGTAGCTATGGCTACACCTTC
NA,TRBV11-2,TRBJ1-1,few,CASSLDPRAVWNTEAFF,TGTGCCAGCAGCTTAGACCCCAGGGCAGTATGGAACACTGAAGCTTTCTTT
NA,TRBV10-3,TRBJ1-5,NA,CAISETTGSNQPQHF,TGTGCCATCAGTGAAACGACAGGTAGCAATCAGCCCCAGCATTTT
TRBD1,TRBV19,TRBJ1-2,NA,CASSRGQGANYGYTF,TGTGCCAGTAGTAGGGGACAGGGAGCTAACTATGGCTACACCTTC
TRBD1,TRBV5-1,TRBJ1-2,NA,CASRKTGGESGYTF,TGCGCCAGCAGGAAAACAGGGGGCGAAAGTGGCTACACCTTC
TRBD2,TRBV2,TRBJ2-2,NA,CASRRLAGGNTGELFF,TGTGCCAGCAGGAGACTAGCGGGGGGGAACACCGGGGAGCTGTTTTTT
NA,TRBV18,TRBJ2-2,NA,CASSASGDAGELFF,TGTGCCAGCTCTGCCTCAGGGGACGCCGGGGAGCTGTTTTTT
NA,TRBV1,TRBJ2-1,NA,CTSSQVTSGLNEQFF,TGCACCAGCAGCCAAGTCACTAGCGGGCTCAATGAGCAGTTCTTC
TRBD2,TRBV29-1,TRBJ2-3,NA,CSVEERNIVRGPSGVSDTQYF,TGCAGCGTTGAAGAACGTAATATAGTACGCGGTCCTAGCGGGGTTTCAGATACGCAGTATTTT
NA,TRBV10-2,TRBJ1-1,NA,CASMGTQNTEAFF,TGCGCCAGCATGGGGACACAGAACACTGAAGCTTTCTTT
TRBD1,TRBV19,TRBJ2-7,NA,CASSVTGGVNEQYF,TGTGCCAGTAGCGTGACAGGGGGCGTGAACGAGCAGTACTTC
NA,TRBV4-3,TRBJ1-6,NA,CASSQEGGSYLSPLHF,TGCGCCAGCAGCCAAGAAGGAGGGTCCTATCTTTCACCCCTCCACTTT
NA,TRBV2,TRBJ1-2,NA,CASSDENYGYTF,TGTGCCAGCAGTGATGAGAACTATGGCTACACCTTC
NA,TRBV2,TRBJ2-4,NA,CATLAKNIQYF,TGTGCCACTCTAGCCAAAAACATTCAGTACTTC
TRBD1,TRBV29-1,TRBJ1-2,NA,CSVEGQGLSSGYGYTF,TGCAGCGTTGAAGGACAGGGATTAAGTTCGGGCTATGGCTACACCTTC
TRBD2,TRBV25-1,TRBJ2-2,NA,CASGGRAGGYNTGELFF,TGTGCCAGCGGGGGAAGAGCGGGGGGGTACAACACCGGGGAGCTGTTTTTT
NA,TRBV21-1,TRBJ2-7,NA,CASSKETGTGVRYEQYF,TGTGCCAGCAGCAAAGAGACCGGGACAGGGGTACGCTACGAGCAGTACTTC
TRBD1,TRBV6-5,TRBJ1-2,NA,CASSWATGRNYGYTF,TGTGCCAGCAGTTGGGCGACAGGGAGAAACTATGGCTACACCTTC
NA,TRBV7-8,TRBJ2-3,NA,CASSYRRGPSTDTQYF,TGTGCCAGCAGCTACCGCAGGGGCCCCAGCACAGATACGCAGTATTTT
TRBD2,TRBV6-6,TRBJ2-7,NA,CASSLAGGPMQYF,TGTGCCAGCAGTTTAGCGGGGGGTCCTATGCAGTACTTC
TRBD1,TRBV25-1,TRBJ2-7,NA,CASRQGSYEQYF,TGTGCCAGCCGACAGGGGAGCTACGAGCAGTACTTC
NA,TRBV28,TRBJ1-3,NA,CASSSIDRYSGNTIYF,TGTGCCAGCAGTTCCATCGACAGATACTCTGGAAACACCATATATTTT
TRBD1,TRBV5-1,TRBJ2-3,once,CASSLGGGGADTQYF,TGCGCCAGCAGCTTGGGAGGGGGCGGCGCAGATACGCAGTATTTT
TRBD1,TRBV5-5,TRBJ2-7,NA,CASSLPLGQAYEQYF,TGTGCCAGCAGCTTGCCTCTGGGACAGGCCTACGAGCAGTACTTC
TRBD1,TRBV19,TRBJ1-1,NA,CASIRGGGLRTEAFF,TGTGCCAGTATCCGAGGGGGCGGTTTACGCACTGAAGCTTTCTTT
NA,TRBV4-3,TRBJ1-4,once,CASSQVAGAEEKLFF,TGCGCCAGCAGCCAAGTAGCGGGGGCGGAGGAAAAACTGTTTTTT
TRBD1,TRBV7-8,TRBJ2-7,NA,CASSHRDRVNEQYF,TGTGCCAGCAGCCACCGGGACAGGGTCAACGAGCAGTACTTC
NA,TRBV6-1,TRBJ1-5,once,CASSEGQLFNQPQHF,TGTGCCAGCAGTGAAGGACAGCTCTTCAATCAGCCCCAGCATTTT
TRBD1,TRBV29-1,TRBJ2-7,NA,CSVSGTARSEQYF,TGCAGCGTCTCCGGGACAGCTCGATCCGAGCAGTACTTC
TRBD2,TRBV7-3,TRBJ2-5,NA,CASSLRGGAGETQYF,TGTGCCAGCAGCTTACGCGGGGGGGCAGGAGAGACCCAGTACTTC
TRBD1,TRBV5-1,TRBJ2-7,once,CASSHDRGYEQYF,TGCGCCAGCAGCCATGACAGGGGGTACGAGCAGTACTTC
TRBD1,TRBV11-2,TRBJ2-7,NA,CASSLDLGTGYEQYF,TGTGCCAGCAGCTTAGATCTCGGGACAGGGTACGAGCAGTACTTC
TRBD1,TRBV19,TRBJ2-2,NA,CASWDRKTGELFF,TGTGCCAGTTGGGACAGGAAGACCGGGGAGCTGTTTTTT
NA,TRBV6-6,TRBJ1-2,NA,CASSPANYGYTF,TGTGCCAGCAGTCCAGCTAACTATGGCTACACCTTC
NA,TRBV10-3,TRBJ1-4,NA,CAISERGGREKLFF,TGTGCCATCAGTGAGCGAGGGGGTCGTGAAAAACTGTTTTTT
NA,TRBV7-6,TRBJ2-5,NA,CASSSSSELFQETQYF,TGTGCCAGCAGCTCATCTAGCGAACTTTTCCAAGAGACCCAGTACTTC
NA,TRBV4-3,TRBJ1-3,many,CASSQDLQSGGNTIYF,TGCGCCAGCAGCCAAGATTTGCAGTCTGGCGGAAACACCATATATTTT
NA,TRBV7-8,TRBJ2-7,NA,CASSLSWTGTYEQYF,TGTGCCAGCAGCTTAAGCTGGACTGGAACCTACGAGCAGTACTTC